This entry describes one T cell receptor (beta chain). The antigen is unknown. Method: immunoSEQ multiplex PCR; TCRdb's copy keeps in-frame clones and lacks some. Of under 20,000 clones in the sample, approximately 95% were seen once. This entry is derived from a study of graft-versus-host responses after intestinal transplantation. Broader study findings: High graft-versus-host to host-versus-graft clonal ratios were found in allografts of patients who had graft-donor T cell macrochimerism.

V shed 4 bases and J 2 bases; nucleotides not matched to a gene: 10. The CDR3 totals 16 residues. In germline, CDR1 is ENHRY, CDR2 SYGVKD. The clonotype originates from a human patient who received an intestinal transplant, so some T cells may come from the graft donor. The sample was PBMCs, taken 23 days after intestinal transplant. The rearrangement uses TRBV10-3 and TRBJ2-7, with 8 bases matching TRBD1. The CDR3 nucleotides are TGTGCCATCAGTGCTTCGACAGGGGTTCAGACCTACGAGCAGTACTTC. Encoded protein: CAISASTGVQTYEQYF.